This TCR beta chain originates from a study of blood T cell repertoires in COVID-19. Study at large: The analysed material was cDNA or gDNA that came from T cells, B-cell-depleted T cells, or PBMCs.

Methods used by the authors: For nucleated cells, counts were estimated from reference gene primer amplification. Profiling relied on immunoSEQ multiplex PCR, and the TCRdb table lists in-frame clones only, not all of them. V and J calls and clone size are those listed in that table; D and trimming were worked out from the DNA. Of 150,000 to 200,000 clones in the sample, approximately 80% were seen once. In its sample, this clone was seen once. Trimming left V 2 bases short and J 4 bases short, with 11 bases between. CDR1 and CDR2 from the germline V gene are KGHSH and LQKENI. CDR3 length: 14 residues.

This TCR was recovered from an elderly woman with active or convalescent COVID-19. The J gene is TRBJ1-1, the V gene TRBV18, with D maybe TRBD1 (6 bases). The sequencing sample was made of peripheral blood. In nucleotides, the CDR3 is TGTGCCAGCTCACCAACAGGGCCCTCCACTGAAGCTTTCTTT. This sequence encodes CASSPTGPSTEAFF.